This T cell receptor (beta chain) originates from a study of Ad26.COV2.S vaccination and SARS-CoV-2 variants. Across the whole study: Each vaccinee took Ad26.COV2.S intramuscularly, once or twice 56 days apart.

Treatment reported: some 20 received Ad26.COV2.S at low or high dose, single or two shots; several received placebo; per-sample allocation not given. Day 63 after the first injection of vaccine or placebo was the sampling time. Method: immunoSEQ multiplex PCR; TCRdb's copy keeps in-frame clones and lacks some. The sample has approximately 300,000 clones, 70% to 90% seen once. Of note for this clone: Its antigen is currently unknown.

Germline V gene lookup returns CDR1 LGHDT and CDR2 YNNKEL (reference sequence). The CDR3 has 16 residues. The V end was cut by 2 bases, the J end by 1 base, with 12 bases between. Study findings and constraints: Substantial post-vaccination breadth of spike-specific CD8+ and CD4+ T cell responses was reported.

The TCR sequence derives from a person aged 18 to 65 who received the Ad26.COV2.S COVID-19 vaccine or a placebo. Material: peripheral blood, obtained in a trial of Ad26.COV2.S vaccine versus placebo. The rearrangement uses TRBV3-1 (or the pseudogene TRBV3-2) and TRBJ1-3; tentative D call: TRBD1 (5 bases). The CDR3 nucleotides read TGTGCCAGCAGCCAATTTGCTCCAGGGTCTGGAAACACCATATATTTT. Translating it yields CASSQFAPGSGNTIYF.